What follows are 9 T cell receptor beta chains derived from one specimen sequenced in a study of blood T cell repertoires in COVID-19. TCRdb keeps only in-frame clones here, not all; method: immunoSEQ multiplex PCR. The repertoire holds 200,000 to 300,000 clones, around 92% seen once, with under 3% in the top ten. The sample taken for sequencing was peripheral blood. These TCRs come from a person under 35 with COVID-19, enrolled during active disease.

J is TRBJ2-1 and V is TRBV5-4; no clear D. CDR1 is SGHNT and CDR2 is YYREEE in the germline V gene (reference sequence). This CDR3 has 14 residues. V dropped 0 bases and J dropped 4 bases, with 8 bases sitting between them. Here the CDR3 reads CASSLEVQYNEQFF. The DNA for the CDR3 is TGTGCCAGCAGCTTGGAAGTCCAGTACAATGAGCAGTTCTTC.

The rearrangement links TRBV5-1 to TRBJ2-3; perhaps TRBD2 as D (7 bases). The CDR3 sequence is 16 residues long. The germline gives CDR1 SGHRS, CDR2 YFSETQ. The V end was cut by 4 bases, the J end by 6 bases, with 21 bases between. The DNA for the CDR3 is TGCGCCAGCAGCAAGGGACTAACAGGGTATTCCGATACGCAGTATTTT. Translated, it gives CASSKGLTGYSDTQYF.

This clone has just one count. This rearrangement joins TRBV10-3 to TRBJ2-7, with 9 bases aligning to TRBD1. The junction had 8 bases not matched to a gene; V was cut back by 4 bases and J by 4 bases. Per the germline V gene, CDR1 is ENHRY and CDR2 is SYGVKD. The CDR3 is 15 amino acids. CDR3 sequence reads: CAISGTGQGRYEQYF. The CDR3 bases are TGTGCCATCAGTGGGACTGGACAGGGGAGGTACGAGCAGTACTTC.

The chain carries TRBV29-1 and TRBJ2-1; D gene unclear. Germline V gives CDR1 SQVTM, CDR2 ANQGSEA. Deletions cut 8 bases from V and 3 bases from J, with 11 bases between. The CDR3 is 12 residues long. The CDR3 nucleotides are TGCAGCTCCTTGGGCAGCTACAATGAGCAGTTCTTC. Amino acid sequence: CSSLGSYNEQFF.

V and J are TRBV27 and TRBJ2-1; 11 nucleotides line up with TRBD2. Germline lookup yields CDR1 MNHEY and CDR2 SMNVEV (reference sequence). There are 15 residues in the CDR3. J gave up 9 bases and V 6 bases, and 10 bases lay outside the gene matches. The CDR3 bases are TGTGCCAGCAGGCCACAGGGACTAGCGGAAGGTGAGCAGTTCTTC. It specifies CASRPQGLAEGEQFF.

CDR3 in amino acids: CASSYAEGRYQETQYF. The DNA of the CDR3 is TGCGCCAGCAGCTACGCGGAGGGGAGGTACCAAGAGACCCAGTACTTC. The chain couples TRBV5-1 to TRBJ2-5; tentative D call: TRBD2 (6 bases). The germline V gene has CDR1 SGHRS and CDR2 YFSETQ. CDR3 length equals 16 residues. V lost 3 bases, J lost 0 bases, and 15 bases lay in between.

The chain combines TRBV24-1 with TRBJ1-6; D remains unclear. Germline V gene sequence: CDR1 KGHDR, CDR2 SFDVKD. The length of the CDR3 is 12 residues. V gave up 2 bases and J gave up 8 bases, with 3 bases separating them. The CDR3 DNA reads as TGTGCCACCAGTGATTCCTATTCACCCCTCCACTTT. This translates into CATSDSYSPLHF.

The chain combines TRBV6-2 or TRBV6-3 with TRBJ2-3, with 10 bases identical to TRBD2. Germline lookup yields CDR1 MNHEY and CDR2 SVGEGT. The CDR3 spans 16 residues. Losses at the gene ends were 4 bases for V and 2 bases for J; bases not matched to a gene: 6. DNA of the CDR3: TGTGCCAGCAGTTTGGCCCTAGCGGGGGTCACAGATACGCAGTATTTT. Its translation: CASSLALAGVTDTQYF.

J is TRBJ1-4 and V is TRBV5-6, with TRBD1 matching 7 bases. CDR1 SGHDT and CDR2 YYEEEE come from the germline V gene. The trim removed 4 bases at V and 4 bases at J, leaving 10 bases unmatched. This CDR3 spans 16 amino acids. In DNA form, the CDR3 reads TGTGCCAGCAGCAGGGAAGGGGGCTCGGGTAATGAAAAACTGTTTTTT. Its translation is CASSREGGSGNEKLFF.